Described below is a single TCR beta chain sequence and its context. Its specificity is not known. The entry originates in a study of cytomegalovirus exposure and HLA in healthy donors. Study in general: A prior analysis found 100 million to 140 million unique TCR beta sequences from approximately 190 million T cells. Points from the study as a whole: Reports showed the classifier diagnosing cytomegalovirus status with high specificity and sensitivity.

This CDR3 comprises 16 residues. Trimming cost V 4 bases and J 2 bases; bases outside gene matches: 2. Germline V CDR1 and CDR2: SNHLY, FYNNEI. Primers for the PCR totalled 60 Vbeta and 13 Jbeta. The data were produced by immunoSEQ multiplex PCR, yet TCRdb's version contains in-frame clones alone and is incomplete. This sample has around 110,000 clones, with 8.5% to 10% found just once. This sequence originates from a man younger than 40 in good health and CMV-seronegative. Sequencing input: PBMCs. The chain is built from TRBV2 and TRBJ2-3; 14 bases are shared with TRBD2. CDR3 DNA: TGTGCCAGCAGTGGGACTAGCGGGAGGTCCACAGATACGCAGTATTTT. It yields the protein CASSGTSGRSTDTQYF.